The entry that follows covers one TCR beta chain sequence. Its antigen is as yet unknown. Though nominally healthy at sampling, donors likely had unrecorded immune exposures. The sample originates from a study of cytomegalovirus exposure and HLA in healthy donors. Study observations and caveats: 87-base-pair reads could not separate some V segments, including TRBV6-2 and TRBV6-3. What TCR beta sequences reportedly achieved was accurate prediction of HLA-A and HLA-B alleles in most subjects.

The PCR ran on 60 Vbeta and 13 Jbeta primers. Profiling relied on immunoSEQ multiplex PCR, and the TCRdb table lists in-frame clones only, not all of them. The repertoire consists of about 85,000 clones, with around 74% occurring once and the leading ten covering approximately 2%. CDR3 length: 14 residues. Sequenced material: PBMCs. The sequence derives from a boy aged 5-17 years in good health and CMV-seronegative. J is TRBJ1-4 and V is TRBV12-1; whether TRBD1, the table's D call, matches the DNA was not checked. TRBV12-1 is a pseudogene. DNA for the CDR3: TGTGCCAGCAGCTTTGCACAGGGGTGTGAAAAACTGTTTTTT. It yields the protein CASSFAQGCEKLFF.